The present T cell receptor (beta chain) was sequenced within a study of CD8+CD57+ T cells in acquired aplastic anemia. Germline-derived CDR1 and CDR2 are SNHLY and FYNNEI. The length of the CDR3 is 12 residues. V gave up 7 bases and J gave up 8 bases, with 14 bases separating them. The sequenced patients had an expansion of CD8+CD57+ cells seen by flow cytometry. Whole-study findings and limits: About 30 CD8+ CDR3 sequences occurred in both the patients and the controls.

TCR beta VDJ combinations and CDR3 sequences were profiled from genomic DNA. TCRdb itself ran the reads through MiXCR, one entry per CDR3 protein. The table has about 180,000 distinct CDR3 sequences, approximately 48% seen once. There are many counts of this clonotype. Its matching antigen is unknown. The specimen was sorted CD4+, CD8+, or CD8+CD57+ T cells (not recorded which) from PBMCs. This receptor was obtained from a human donor with aplastic anemia. The chain has TRBV2 and TRBJ1-2; D ambiguous. The CDR3 loop reads CASTLGSGGYTF. The CDR3 DNA reads TGTGCCAGCACCCTGGGGTCGGGAGGCTACACCTTC.